This entry lists 16 T cell receptor beta chains sequenced from one sample in a study of blood T cells in healthy people across ages. With a J-beta primer mix and a sample-barcoded 5' primer, a second PCR ran roughly 6 to 11 cycles. TCRdb processed the 5' RACE reads anew with MiXCR; each CDR3 protein has one entry. The sample includes fewer than 900,000 distinct CDR3 sequences, about 40% of them seen just once. Sequencing was done on a sample of blood. The receptors derive from an older woman in good health.

This chain connects TRBV28 to TRBJ2-7, with 9 nucleotides matching TRBD2. The V and J ends lost 5 bases and 4 bases, in that order; junction bases with no gene match: 9. This CDR3 spans 15 amino acids. Germline assignment: CDR1 MDHEN and CDR2 SYDVKM. The CDR3 DNA reads TGTGCCAGCAGTCCCGTAGCGGGGGAAGTTTACGAGCAGTACTTC. It yields the protein CASSPVAGEVYEQYF.

V is TRBV12-3 or TRBV12-4 and J is TRBJ2-1; 14 nucleotides line up with TRBD2. The CDR3 runs to 18 residues. The ends lost 6 bases at V and 4 bases at J; junction bases unmatched: 11. CDR3 nucleotide sequence: TGTGCCAGCAGCTCCCCGGGACTAGCGGGAGCGATTTACAATGAGCAGTTCTTC. Amino acid sequence: CASSSPGLAGAIYNEQFF.

The chain combines TRBV4-3 with TRBJ2-3; 11 bases map to TRBD1. CDR1 and CDR2 from the germline V gene are LGHNA and YSLEER. This CDR3 has 15 residues. The V segment lost 5 bases and the J segment 3 bases; nucleotides outside the gene matches: 4. The CDR3 DNA follows: TGCGCCAGCAGCGGACAGGGGGCAAGGACAGATACGCAGTATTTT. This codes for CASSGQGARTDTQYF.

The genes are TRBV2 and TRBJ2-3, with 10 bases that match TRBD1. Germline CDR1 is SNHLY and CDR2 is FYNNEI. The junction had 5 bases not matched to a gene; V was cut back by 7 bases and J by 4 bases. The CDR3 sequence is 14 residues long. The CDR3 protein is CASTLGQGADTQYF. In DNA, the CDR3 is TGTGCCAGCACCCTCGGACAGGGGGCAGATACGCAGTATTTT.

The V gene is TRBV13, the J gene TRBJ1-2, with D unresolved. V dropped 8 bases and J dropped 2 bases, with 18 bases sitting between them. From germline, CDR1 is PRHDT and CDR2 FYEKMQ (reference sequence). CDR3 length equals 15 residues. The CDR3 DNA is TGTGCCAGCGGGTCAAAGGGAAGGGTAAACTATGGCTACACCTTC. It translates to CASGSKGRVNYGYTF.

The chain recombines TRBV11-2 with TRBJ1-2; TRBD1 matches at 8 bases. Germline loops: CDR1 SGHAT, CDR2 FQNNGV. J was trimmed by 4 bases and V by 4 bases; bases with no gene match: 8. CDR3 size: 15 residues. DNA for the CDR3: TGTGCCAGCAGCTCGCCCCGGGACAGGATCTATGGCTACACCTTC. Amino acids: CASSSPRDRIYGYTF.

The chain has TRBV27 and TRBJ2-5; TRBD2 might be the D (6 bases). Germline values: CDR1 MNHEY, CDR2 SMNVEV (reference sequence). This CDR3 region has 14 residues. V gave up 8 bases and J gave up 11 bases, with 24 bases separating them. CDR3 in amino acids: CASGLADPYNEQYF. The DNA of the CDR3 is TGTGCCAGCGGGTTAGCGGATCCCTACAATGAGCAGTACTTC.

Worth noting for this clonotype: Because the CDR3 is missing its conserved closing phenylalanine or tryptophan, this is likely a read error. The chain carries TRBV28 and TRBJ2-1; perhaps TRBD2 as D (6 bases). Germline V CDR1 and CDR2: MDHEN, SYDVKM. There are 14 residues in the CDR3. As DNA, the CDR3 is TGCGCCAGCAGGAGGGGAATCTCCTACAATGAGCAGTTCTTA. This sequence encodes CASRRGISYNEQFL.

J is TRBJ2-5 and V is TRBV2; D gene ambiguous. Germline V lookup: CDR1 SNHLY, CDR2 FYNNEI. Trimming removed 6 bases from V and 2 bases from J, with 22 bases in between. The CDR3 extends over 17 amino acids. The CDR3 is CASSYNSLQREQETQYF. The CDR3 bases are TGTGCCAGCAGCTACAACAGCCTCCAGAGAGAACAAGAGACCCAGTACTTC.

Only a few counts were recorded for this clonotype. J is TRBJ1-2 and V is TRBV9; no firm D call. Between the trimmed V and J ends, which lost 4 bases and 5 bases, there was a span of 18 bases. Germline V gives CDR1 SGDLS, CDR2 YYNGEE. CDR3 length: 15 residues. CDR3 coding DNA: TGTGCCAGCAGCTCTGTATCAGAGTTAACGTATGGCTACACCTTC. It yields the protein CASSSVSELTYGYTF.

The chain is built from TRBV27 and TRBJ2-5, with 9 bases that match TRBD2. This CDR3 spans 20 amino acids. V gave up 6 bases and J gave up 10 bases; unmatched junction bases: 30. The germline V gene encodes CDR1 MNHEY and CDR2 SMNVEV (reference sequence). The CDR3 spells CASSILPAGGNSGSQGGQYF. CDR3 nucleotides: TGTGCCAGCAGCATCCTCCCGGCAGGGGGTAATAGCGGGAGCCAGGGAGGCCAGTACTTC.

The CDR3 protein is CASKRGGDEQFF. DNA of the CDR3: TGTGCCAGCAAAAGGGGCGGCGATGAGCAGTTCTTC. This rearrangement joins TRBV7-2 to TRBJ2-1; weak D call: TRBD1 (5 bases). The CDR3 is 12 amino acids. Trimming pared 7 bases from V and 8 bases from J, leaving 12 bases between. In germline, CDR1 is SGHTA, CDR2 FQGNSA.

V is TRBV7-6 and J is TRBJ2-1; 10 bases match TRBD2. Germline V CDR1 and CDR2: SGHVS, FNYEAQ. The CDR3 contains 17 residues. Unmatched junction bases numbered 7, after V lost 5 bases and J lost 0 bases. CDR3 in amino acids: CASSPEASGSSYNEQFF. The DNA for the CDR3 is TGTGCCAGCAGCCCCGAGGCTAGCGGGAGCTCCTACAATGAGCAGTTCTTC.

The chain has TRBV7-2 and TRBJ1-2, with D possibly being TRBD1 (6 bases). From germline, CDR1 is SGHTA and CDR2 FQGNSA. V was pared by 5 bases and J by 6 bases, with 19 bases between. The CDR3 covers 15 residues. The CDR3 DNA follows: TGTGCCAGCAGCATAGACCTCCAGGGGCTTGATGGCTACACCTTC. Protein: CASSIDLQGLDGYTF. Full variable domain (missing parts from reference TRBV7-2 and TRBJ1-2): GAGVSQSPSNKVTEKGKDVELRCDPISGHTALYWYRQSLGQGLEFLIYFQGNSAPDKSGLPSDRFSAERTGGSVSTLTIQRTQQEDSAVYLCASSIDLQGLDGYTFGSGTRLTVV.

This clonotype appeared a single time. The CDR3 DNA follows: TGTGCCAGCAGTTTGGGGACAGGGATATCCTATGGCTACACCTTC. Residues: CASSLGTGISYGYTF. The V call is TRBV28, the J call TRBJ1-2; 9 bases are a match to TRBD1. The CDR3 is 15 residues long. The V and J ends lost 3 bases and 4 bases, in that order; junction bases with no gene match: 6. Looked up from germline, CDR1 is MDHEN and CDR2 is SYDVKM.

The genes are TRBV7-7 and TRBJ2-3; maybe TRBD2 (7 bases). The V end was cut by 3 bases, the J end by 1 base, with 11 bases between. The CDR3 has 15 amino acids. The germline V gene has CDR1 SSHAT and CDR2 FNYEAQ (reference sequence). CDR3 sequence reads: CASSLGGPGTDTQYF. The CDR3 DNA reads as TGTGCCAGCAGCTTGGGGGGGCCAGGCACAGATACGCAGTATTTT.